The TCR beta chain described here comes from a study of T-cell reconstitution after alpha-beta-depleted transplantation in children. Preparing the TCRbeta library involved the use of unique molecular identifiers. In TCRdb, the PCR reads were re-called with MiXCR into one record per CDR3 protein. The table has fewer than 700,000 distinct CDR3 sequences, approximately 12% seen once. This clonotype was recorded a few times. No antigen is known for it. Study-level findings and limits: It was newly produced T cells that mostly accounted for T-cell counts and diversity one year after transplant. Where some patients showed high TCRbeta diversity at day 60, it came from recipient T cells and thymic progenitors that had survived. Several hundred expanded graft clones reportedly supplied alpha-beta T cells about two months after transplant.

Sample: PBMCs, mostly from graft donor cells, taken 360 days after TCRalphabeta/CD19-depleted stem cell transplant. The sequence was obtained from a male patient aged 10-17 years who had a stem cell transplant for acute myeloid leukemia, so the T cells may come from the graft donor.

CDR3 in amino acids: CSASWEAGRAVNEQFF. CDR3 coding DNA: TGCAGTGCTAGCTGGGAGGCGGGGAGGGCCGTAAATGAGCAGTTCTTC. V gene TRBV20-1 combines with J gene TRBJ2-1, with 7 positions matching TRBD2. CDR3 length equals 16 residues. V was clipped by 3 bases and J by 7 bases; unmatched bases: 15. In germline, CDR1 is DFQATT, CDR2 SNEGSKA (reference sequence).